Sequencing of this T cell receptor (beta chain) was carried out in a study of ipilimumab plus nivolumab after autologous stem cell transplantation. Whole-study context: Patients received a median of roughly 5 ipilimumab and 8 nivolumab doses. The DLBCL group included primary refractory and relapsed cases. Study-wide findings and caveats: Authors suggest TCR repertoire, Treg phenotype and gut microbiota support further study.

Sequencing was performed with immunoSEQ multiplex PCR; in TCRdb, only in-frame clones are kept and a portion is missing. This table has 20,000 to 25,000 clones, 85% to 90% appearing once. Trimming removed 7 bases from V and 3 bases from J, with 13 bases in between. CDR1 is SGHAT and CDR2 is FQDESV in the germline V gene (reference sequence). The CDR3 contains 13 residues. In this sample, this clone turned up a few times. What it binds is unknown. The sequence came from a male donor with diffuse large B-cell lymphoma. The source material was PBMCs, sampled in a trial of ipilimumab plus nivolumab as post-transplant consolidation. The chain combines TRBV11-1 with TRBJ2-7; D possibly uses TRBD1 or TRBD2 (5 bases each). The CDR3 is CASTRGVGYEQYF. CDR3 nucleotide sequence: TGTGCCAGCACACGGGGCGTCGGCTACGAGCAGTACTTC.